This TCR beta chain was profiled in a study of human T cells and chemical hapten exposure. As for the study in general: The study traced per-sample TCR yield variation mainly to small differences in pooled library volumes. The study, taken as a whole, reports: No change in TCRs above 1 in 1000 frequency was produced by DPC sensitization.

This clonotype was counted only a few times. Its target is unknown. Original processing notes: The number of TCRs in each sample had a median of approximately 90,000 and spanned about 23,224 to 690,600. MiXCR, applied by TCRdb to the 5' RACE reads, yields one record per CDR3 protein. TCRdb's processing, not the study's, gives the V and J calls here. This table holds 110,000 or so distinct CDR3 sequences, 15% to 20% found once. V gave up 5 bases and J gave up 7 bases; unmatched junction bases: 8. This CDR3 contains 15 residues. In germline, CDR1 is MNHEY, CDR2 SMNVEV (reference sequence). Whole blood, unfractionated, served as the material for total RNA extraction.

This chain connects TRBV27 to TRBJ1-6, with TRBD1 matching 7 bases. This TCR derives from a human donor in good health. CDR3 protein: CASSPRGTVNSPLHF. The CDR3, as DNA: TGTGCCAGCAGTCCTCGGGGGACAGTCAATTCACCCCTCCACTTT.